These 20 T cell receptor beta chains were all obtained from the same sample, sequenced in a study of T cells in localized non-small cell lung cancer. The repertoire was sequenced with immunoSEQ multiplex PCR; TCRdb's copy has only in-frame clones and lacks some. The table shows about 78,000 clones, with 80% to 90% occurring only once. Sequenced here: peripheral blood, sampled before any cancer treatment. These receptors were obtained from a man aged 40 to 70 with stage I lung adenocarcinoma.

The rearrangement joins TRBV19 to TRBJ2-3; 7 bases are shared with TRBD2. V lost 6 bases and J lost 8; bases outside the gene matches: 8. CDR3 length equals 13 residues. Germline V gene sequence: CDR1 LNHDA, CDR2 SQIVND (reference sequence). DNA for the CDR3: TGTGCCAGTAGCTACGGGGACTACAGTACGCAGTATTTT. It translates to CASSYGDYSTQYF.

The V call is TRBV4-1, the J call TRBJ2-7, with D tentatively TRBD2 (7 bases). This CDR3 is 18 amino acids long. Trimming left V 1 base short and J 0 bases short, with 19 bases between. Germline CDR1 reads MGHRA; CDR2 reads YSYEKL. Here the CDR3 DNA reads TGCGCCAGCAGCCAAGTTGAGGGAGGCGGGGGCAGCTCCTACGAGCAGTACTTC. It translates to CASSQVEGGGGSSYEQYF.

This chain joins TRBV2 and TRBJ1-2; weak D call: TRBD1 (6 bases). The CDR3 runs to 13 residues. CDR1 is SNHLY and CDR2 is FYNNEI in the germline V gene. Trimming removed 6 bases from V and 4 bases from J, with 12 bases in between. The CDR3 reads CASSSQGLYGYTF. The DNA of the CDR3 is TGTGCCAGCAGCTCACAGGGTCTCTATGGCTACACCTTC.

The chain is built from TRBV10-1 and TRBJ1-3, with D hard to call. Per germline, CDR1 WNHNN and CDR2 SYGVQD (reference sequence). Between the trimmed V and J ends, which lost 0 bases and 4 bases, there was a span of 10 bases. This CDR3 comprises 15 residues. The CDR3 is CASSESGRLGNTIYF. CDR3 nucleotides: TGCGCCAGCAGTGAGTCAGGGCGGCTCGGAAACACCATATATTTT.

This clone was counted between two and nine times. The rearrangement uses TRBV7-9 and TRBJ1-1; D gene unclear. The CDR3 is 13 residues long. V gave up 7 bases and J gave up 5 bases, with 14 bases separating them. Germline-derived CDR1 and CDR2 are SEHNR and FQNEAQ (reference sequence). This chain's CDR3 is CASTLRGRTEAFF. The DNA of the CDR3 is TGTGCCAGCACCCTACGGGGTAGAACTGAAGCTTTCTTT.

The genes are TRBV19 and TRBJ1-3; perhaps TRBD1 as D (5 bases). With 7 bases removed from V and 7 bases from J, the gap between germline ends came to 23 bases. Germline V lookup: CDR1 LNHDA, CDR2 SQIVND (reference sequence). This CDR3 is 16 amino acids long. The CDR3 coding sequence is TGTGCCAGTACCACCGTCACAGGAAACCGGAGGAACACCATATATTTT. Its protein product is CASTTVTGNRRNTIYF.

J is TRBJ1-4 and V is TRBV6-5, with no clear D. Germline V gene data show CDR1 as MNHEY and CDR2 as SVGAGI. The CDR3 is 14 amino acids. The V and J ends lost 2 bases and 8 bases respectively, with 12 bases between them. The CDR3 loop is CASSYGPRREKLFF. The CDR3 coding sequence is TGTGCCAGCAGTTACGGGCCCCGGCGGGAAAAACTGTTTTTT.

The gene calls are TRBV30 and TRBJ1-6; no clear D. Per germline, CDR1 GTSNPN and CDR2 SVGIG (reference sequence). V was cut by 2 bases and J by 0 bases, with 11 bases left in between. The CDR3 has 16 amino acids. CDR3 sequence (DNA): TGTGCCTGGAGTTTTTTAGGGAGCTCCTATAATTCACCCCTCCACTTT. Amino acids: CAWSFLGSSYNSPLHF.

This rearrangement joins TRBV10-3 to TRBJ2-7, with D hard to call. Germline lookup yields CDR1 ENHRY and CDR2 SYGVKD. This CDR3 region has 17 residues. V gave up 3 bases and J gave up 1 base, with 19 bases separating them. The CDR3 loop reads CAISDTGSISPSYEQYF. The DNA for the CDR3 is TGTGCCATCAGTGACACGGGCAGCATCAGCCCTTCCTACGAGCAGTACTTC.

The chain joins TRBV11-2 to TRBJ2-3; tentatively, D is TRBD1 (7 bases). CDR1 and CDR2 (germline): SGHAT, FQNNGV. The length of the CDR3 is 16 residues. V lost 1 base, J lost 0 bases, and 11 bases lay in between. CDR3 coding DNA: TGTGCCAGCAGCTTAGCAGGGGGAGGTAGCACAGATACGCAGTATTTT. Translated: CASSLAGGGSTDTQYF.

This clone was seen only a few times. The chain couples TRBV10-1 to TRBJ1-1; D gene uncertain. Trimming pared 5 bases from V and 1 base from J, leaving 8 bases between. This CDR3 is 13 amino acids long. Per the germline V gene, CDR1 is WNHNN and CDR2 is SYGVQD (reference sequence). CDR3 residues: CASSSAPNTEAFF. CDR3 in DNA: TGCGCCAGCAGTTCGGCTCCGAACACTGAAGCTTTCTTT.

The chain combines TRBV5-6 with TRBJ2-1; 7 nucleotides align to TRBD2. Looked up from germline, CDR1 is SGHDT and CDR2 is YYEEEE. This CDR3 region has 16 residues. J gave up 0 bases and V 1 base, and 4 bases lay outside the gene matches. Here the CDR3 reads CASSLRGGSSYNEQFF. DNA of the CDR3: TGTGCCAGCAGCTTGAGGGGCGGGAGCTCCTACAATGAGCAGTTCTTC.

The chain couples TRBV19 to TRBJ1-5; 12 bases fit TRBD1. Germline CDR1 is LNHDA and CDR2 is SQIVND (reference sequence). Unmatched junction bases numbered 12, after V lost 7 bases and J lost 5 bases. CDR3 length: 17 residues. CDR3 residues: CASTISSGTGGYQPQHF. The CDR3 coding sequence is TGTGCCAGTACTATCTCCTCGGGGACAGGGGGCTATCAGCCCCAGCATTTT.

The chain recombines TRBV5-1 with TRBJ1-2, with D maybe TRBD1 (6 bases). From germline, CDR1 is SGHRS and CDR2 YFSETQ. The CDR3 is 15 residues long. V was pared by 3 bases and J by 4 bases, with 16 bases between. CDR3 nucleotide sequence: TGCGCCAGCAGCTCGAACAGGGTAACCCTCTATGGCTACACCTTC. Amino acid sequence: CASSSNRVTLYGYTF.

This rearrangement joins TRBV28 to TRBJ1-1; D not certain. The germline gives CDR1 MDHEN, CDR2 SYDVKM. V was clipped by 4 bases and J by 10 bases, with 10 bases between them. The CDR3 sequence is 11 residues long. The CDR3 DNA reads TGTGCCAGCAGTTACATGGTAGGAGCTTTCTTT. Amino acids: CASSYMVGAFF.

The chain carries TRBV5-4 and TRBJ2-1; 11 bases are shared with TRBD1. V lost 4 bases, J lost 2 bases, and 8 bases stayed unmatched. This CDR3 is built from 17 residues. The germline V gene has CDR1 SGHNT and CDR2 YYREEE (reference sequence). In DNA form, the CDR3 reads TGTGCCAGCAGCCGTCCGGCGGGACAGGGGGCCTACAATGAGCAGTTCTTC. This gives the protein CASSRPAGQGAYNEQFF.

This clone was observed a handful of times. The chain is built from TRBV30 and TRBJ1-1; 7 bases align to TRBD1. This CDR3 contains 14 residues. Per germline, CDR1 GTSNPN and CDR2 SVGIG (reference sequence). Trimming at V came to 4 bases and at J to 0 bases, leaving 5 bases not matched to a gene. CDR3 bases: TGTGCCTGGAATTGGGACAGCATGAACACTGAAGCTTTCTTT. Protein: CAWNWDSMNTEAFF.

The chain employs TRBV25-1 and TRBJ2-2, with D perhaps matching TRBD1 or TRBD2 (5 bases each). The CDR3 contains 14 residues. Germline values: CDR1 MGHDK, CDR2 SYGVNS. Trimming took 8 bases from V and 4 from J, leaving 14 bases between them. CDR3 in amino acids: CASSLGPSTGELFF. DNA of the CDR3: TGTGCCAGCTCCCTGGGACCCAGCACCGGGGAGCTGTTTTTT.

The CDR3 loop reads CASSLPGGNTEAFF. DNA for the CDR3: TGTGCCAGCAGCTTACCGGGAGGGAACACTGAAGCTTTCTTT. This chain connects TRBV7-9 to TRBJ1-1; D is uncertain. The CDR3 consists of 14 residues. The V gene's germline CDR1 is SEHNR and CDR2 FQNEAQ (reference sequence). The V end lost 2 bases, the J end lost 1 base, and 8 bases lay between the germline ends. Looking up the rest from reference TRBV7-9 and TRBJ1-1 gives the full variable domain: DTGVSQNPRHKITKRGQNVTFRCDPISEHNRLYWYRQTLGQGPEFLTYFQNEAQLEKSRLLSDRFSAERPKGSFSTLEIQRTEQGDSAMYLCASSLPGGNTEAFFGQGTRLTVV.

The chain links TRBV28 to TRBJ2-7; D is possibly TRBD1 (7 bases). Trimming cost V 6 bases and J 3 bases, with 15 bases left between them. Looked up from germline, CDR1 is MDHEN and CDR2 is SYDVKM. CDR3 length: 14 residues. The CDR3 nucleotides read TGTGCCAGCAGCCTTGCGGGACAGAACTACGAGCAGTACTTC. Translating it yields CASSLAGQNYEQYF.